This T cell receptor beta chain was observed in a study of CD8+CD57+ T cells in acquired aplastic anemia. Turning to the study itself: The DNA of sorted CD4+ and CD8+ cells averaged roughly 3 ug. General observations from the study: With respect to CD8+ Simpson's diversity, patients and controls did not differ significantly.

The J segment lost 4 bases and the V segment lost 6 bases, leaving 5 bases of the junction unmatched. The CDR3 consists of 14 residues. Germline loops: CDR1 MDHEN, CDR2 SYDVKM. By flow cytometry, patients selected for sequencing had shown an expansion of CD8+CD57+ cells. Genomic DNA constituted the template upon which TCR beta VDJ and CDR3 profiling was performed. TCRdb redid the calling of the reads with MiXCR, one entry per CDR3 protein. Of under 500,000 distinct CDR3 sequences listed, around 33% are singletons. A remark on this clonotype: Its antigen remains unidentified.

Sequencing used sorted CD4+, CD8+, or CD8+CD57+ T cells (not recorded which) from PBMCs. J is TRBJ1-2 and V is TRBV28; 10 bases line up with TRBD1. The origin of this receptor is a human donor with aplastic anemia. The CDR3 sequence is CASRTGGEAYGYTF. CDR3 nucleotide sequence: TGTGCCAGCAGGACAGGGGGCGAGGCCTATGGCTACACCTTC.